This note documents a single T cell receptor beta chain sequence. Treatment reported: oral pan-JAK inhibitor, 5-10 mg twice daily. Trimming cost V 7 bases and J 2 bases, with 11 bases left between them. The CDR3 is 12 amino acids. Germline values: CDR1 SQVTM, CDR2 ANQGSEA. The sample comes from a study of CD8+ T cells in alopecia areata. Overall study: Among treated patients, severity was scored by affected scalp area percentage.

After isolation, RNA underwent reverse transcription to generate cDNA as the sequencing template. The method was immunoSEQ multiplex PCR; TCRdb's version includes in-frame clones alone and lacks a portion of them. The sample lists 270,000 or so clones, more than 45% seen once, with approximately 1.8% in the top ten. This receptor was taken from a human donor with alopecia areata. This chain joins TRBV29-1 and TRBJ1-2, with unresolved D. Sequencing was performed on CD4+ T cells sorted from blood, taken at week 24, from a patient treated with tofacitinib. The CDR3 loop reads CSAEKGNYGYTF. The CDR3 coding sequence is TGCAGCGCCGAGAAGGGAAACTATGGCTACACCTTC.